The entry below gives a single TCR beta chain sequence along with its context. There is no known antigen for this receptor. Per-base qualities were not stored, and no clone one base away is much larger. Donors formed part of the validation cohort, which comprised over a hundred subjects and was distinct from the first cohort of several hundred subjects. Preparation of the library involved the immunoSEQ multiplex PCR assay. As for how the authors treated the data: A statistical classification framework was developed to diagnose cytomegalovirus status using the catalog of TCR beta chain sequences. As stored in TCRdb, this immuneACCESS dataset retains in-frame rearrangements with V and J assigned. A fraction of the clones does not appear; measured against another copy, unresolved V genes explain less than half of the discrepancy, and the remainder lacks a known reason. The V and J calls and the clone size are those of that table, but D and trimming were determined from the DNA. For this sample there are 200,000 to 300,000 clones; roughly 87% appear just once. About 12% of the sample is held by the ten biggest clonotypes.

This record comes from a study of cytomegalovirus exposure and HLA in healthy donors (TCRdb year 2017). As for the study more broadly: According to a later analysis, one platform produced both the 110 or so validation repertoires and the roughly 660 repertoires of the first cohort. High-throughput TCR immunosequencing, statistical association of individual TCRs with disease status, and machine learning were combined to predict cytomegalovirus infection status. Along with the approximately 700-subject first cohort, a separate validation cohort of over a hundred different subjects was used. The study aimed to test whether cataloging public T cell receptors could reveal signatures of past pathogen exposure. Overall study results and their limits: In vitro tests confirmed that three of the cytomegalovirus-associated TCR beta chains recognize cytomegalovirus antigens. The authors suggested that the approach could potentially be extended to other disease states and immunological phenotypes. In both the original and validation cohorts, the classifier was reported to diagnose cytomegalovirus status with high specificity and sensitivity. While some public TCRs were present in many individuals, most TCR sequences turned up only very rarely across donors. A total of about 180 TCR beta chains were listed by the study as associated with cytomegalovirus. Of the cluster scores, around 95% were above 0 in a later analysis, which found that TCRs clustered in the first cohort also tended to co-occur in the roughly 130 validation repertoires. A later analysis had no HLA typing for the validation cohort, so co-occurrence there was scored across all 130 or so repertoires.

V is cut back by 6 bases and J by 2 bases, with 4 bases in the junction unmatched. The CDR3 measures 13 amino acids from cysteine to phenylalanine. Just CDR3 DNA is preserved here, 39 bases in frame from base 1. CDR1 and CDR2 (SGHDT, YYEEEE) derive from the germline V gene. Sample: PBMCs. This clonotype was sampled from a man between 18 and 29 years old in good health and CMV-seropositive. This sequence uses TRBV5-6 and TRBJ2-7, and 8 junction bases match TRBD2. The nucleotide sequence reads TGTGCCAGCATTCGTAGCGGGACCTACGAGCAGTACTTC. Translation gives CASIRSGTYEQYF.